This T cell receptor (beta chain) was recorded in a study of blood T cell repertoires in COVID-19. On the study more broadly: There were acute and convalescent COVID-19 samples, and they came from the United States, Italy and Spain. The cDNA or gDNA used as material had been derived from T cells, B-cell-depleted T cells, or PBMCs.

Authors' methods: Nucleated cell counts were estimated from reference gene primer amplification. TCRdb's table, derived via immunoSEQ multiplex PCR, lists solely in-frame clones and lacks some. That table is the source of V, J and clone size, and D and trimming were worked out from the DNA. The table has 250,000 or so clones, around four fifths seen once. The receptor comes from an older woman with acute or convalescent COVID-19. Sequences were obtained from peripheral blood.

The DNA of the CDR3 is TGTGCCAGCAGCTCTCGGACGGGGGGACTGACCTACGAGCAGTACTTC. Its translation is CASSSRTGGLTYEQYF. The chain has TRBV7-9 and TRBJ2-7, with 7 nucleotides matching TRBD2. The CDR3 length is 16 residues. V trimming: 4 bases; J trimming: 2 bases; junction bases outside the gene matches: 11. Germline assignment: CDR1 SEHNR and CDR2 FQNEAQ (reference sequence).